Listed below are T cell receptor beta chains from one sample, sequenced in a study of T cells in Graves' hyperthyroidism and ophthalmopathy. MiXCR, applied by TCRdb to the multiplex PCR reads, yields one record per CDR3 protein. The sample lists fewer than 850,000 distinct CDR3 sequences, around a sixth occurring once. The sequencing sample was made of blood. The receptors shown here come from a man in his fifties with Graves' hyperthyroidism. Both conserved end residues are part of each CDR3. D genes are given only for firm matches. The size entry is marked missing in some rows and otherwise reads once, few, many or a size class.

>TRBJ2-3|NA|TRBV28|many
CASYGRGSGRTDTQYF
>TRBJ1-5|NA|TRBV20-1|few
CSARSQGRGNQPQHF
>TRBJ2-3|NA|TRBV12-3/TRBV12-4|NA
CASRDGGSGTTDTQYF
>TRBJ2-7|TRBD1|TRBV19|few
CASKQDRGYEQYF
>TRBJ1-5|NA|TRBV2|many
CASSVGTIGDQPQHF
>TRBJ1-1|TRBD1|TRBV6-2/TRBV6-3|NA
CASNLGQGASGTEAFF
>TRBJ2-1|TRBD2|TRBV28|many
CASSPLGGEGNEQFF
>TRBJ2-7|TRBD2|TRBV5-1|many
CASALILAGASNEQYF
>TRBJ2-5|NA|TRBV6-1|NA
CASGEDGETQYF
>TRBJ1-4|NA|TRBV10-3|many
CAISEKQVATNEKLFF
>TRBJ2-3|NA|TRBV12-3/TRBV12-4|many
CASSTAPDTQYF
>TRBJ2-1|TRBD1|TRBV4-1|NA
CASSLTPGQGGDEQFF
>TRBJ2-7|NA|TRBV6-1|NA
CASSEEGLMWTVSYEQYF
>TRBJ2-2|NA|TRBV7-9|NA
CASSLMYPFGTGELFF
>TRBJ2-7|NA|TRBV24-1|many
CATSDGTYEQYF
>TRBJ1-2|NA|TRBV27|NA
CASRTAGTPNYGYTF
>TRBJ2-1|NA|TRBV11-3|many
CASSLDARDNNEQFF
>TRBJ2-7|NA|TRBV10-1|NA
CASSELTGYEQYF
>TRBJ2-4|TRBD2|TRBV13|NA
CASSPTSDSSGKNIQYF
>TRBJ2-3|NA|TRBV30|many
CAWSVQWGGGTDTQYF
>TRBJ1-2|NA|TRBV5-6|NA
CASSSRSRGPGYTF
>TRBJ2-1|TRBD1|TRBV29-1|many
CSVGGQGAYEQFF
>TRBJ1-2|NA|TRBV7-9|few
CASSFNTKQNRYGYTF
>TRBJ2-3|TRBD2|TRBV7-3|many
CASSLRLAGDIDTQYF
>TRBJ2-1|NA|TRBV11-2|many
CASSLVSEVYEQFF
>TRBJ2-3|NA|TRBV10-2|NA
CASKSELAEIPDTQYF
>TRBJ1-2|NA|TRBV28|many
CASGQFISYGYTF
>TRBJ2-3|NA|TRBV11-2|few
CASSLFNTQYF
>TRBJ2-1|NA|TRBV27|few
CASRETAPGVNEQFF
>TRBJ2-1|TRBD2|TRBV30|few
CAWSRLAGYEQFF
>TRBJ2-3|NA|TRBV29-1|NA
CSVDAGLDTQYF
>TRBJ1-1|NA|TRBV29-1|NA
CSVETDNTEAFF
>TRBJ2-5|TRBD2|TRBV11-2|many
CASSLGLAVQETQYF
>TRBJ2-7|NA|TRBV7-9|few
CASSLAGNRGVGGSWDEQYF
>TRBJ1-1|NA|TRBV5-6|many
CASSLAAFNTEAFF
>TRBJ2-7|TRBD1|TRBV28|many
CASKVLGTVDYEQYF
>TRBJ2-1|TRBD1|TRBV28|many
CASSANPGQGKSSYNEQFF
>TRBJ2-5|NA|TRBV10-1|few
CASSESTGLGTQYF
>TRBJ2-1|TRBD2|TRBV20-1|many
CSARPSGRAGNEQFF
>TRBJ1-4|TRBD1|TRBV5-8|NA
CASSPGTGGLNEKLFF
>TRBJ2-1|TRBD2|TRBV15|many
CATSRASGSYNEQFF
>TRBJ2-7|NA|TRBV13|many
CASSLAYSYEQYF
>TRBJ2-1|NA|TRBV6-1|few
CASSEVFRRVEQFF
>TRBJ1-2|TRBD1|TRBV20-1|NA
CSARPQGTGANYGYTF
>TRBJ2-3|TRBD2|TRBV11-2|NA
CASSFGVGGRVADTQYF
>TRBJ2-1|NA|TRBV4-2|NA
CASSPHAGGYLNNEQFF
>TRBJ2-3|TRBD2|TRBV4-1|NA
CASSRPAGTSDTQYF
>TRBJ2-7|NA|TRBV7-2|few
CASSNRVSSYEQYF
>TRBJ1-1|NA|TRBV12-3/TRBV12-4|many
CASRGRGMDTEAFF
>TRBJ1-2|NA|TRBV12-3/TRBV12-4|many
CASSLTPPGDKGYGYTF
>TRBJ2-2|TRBD1|TRBV7-2|NA
CASSRQGSGGELFF
>TRBJ2-6|TRBD1|TRBV6-1|few
CASMDRGNGANVLTF
>TRBJ2-1|TRBD2|TRBV2|many
CASSGISGGAYNEQFF
>TRBJ2-3|NA|TRBV19|few
CASSVWGLDTQYF
>TRBJ1-6|TRBD1|TRBV28|many
CASSFEGARNSPLHF
>TRBJ1-4|NA|TRBV12-3/TRBV12-4|many
CATSAGVEKLFF
>TRBJ1-4|NA|TRBV6-5|NA
CASSYDPNEKLFF
>TRBJ2-6|NA|TRBV3-1|few
CASSRINGGANVLTF
>TRBJ2-4|NA|TRBV4-2|NA
CASSPRGSGVDKNIQYF